This T cell receptor beta chain came from a study of beta chain features in type 1 diabetes. Of the isolated RNA, all was reverse transcribed, and so the sequenced material was expressed TCRB transcripts. The method was immunoSEQ multiplex PCR; TCRdb's version includes in-frame clones alone and lacks a portion of them. The sample has 400,000 to 550,000 clones; 11% are singletons. Germline V CDR1 and CDR2: LNHNV, YYDKDF (reference sequence). This CDR3 comprises 15 residues. Trimming at V came to 0 bases and at J to 14 bases, leaving 12 bases not matched to a gene. This clone has just a few counts. Source material: naive CD4+ T cells from blood. The clonotype originates from a woman in her late teens or twenties in good health. The gene calls are TRBV15 and TRBJ2-1; 8 bases are shared with TRBD2. As DNA, the CDR3 is TGTGCCACCAGCAGAGATCTCCAGCGGGAGAGGCCGAAGTTCTTC. Protein: CATSRDLQRERPKFF.